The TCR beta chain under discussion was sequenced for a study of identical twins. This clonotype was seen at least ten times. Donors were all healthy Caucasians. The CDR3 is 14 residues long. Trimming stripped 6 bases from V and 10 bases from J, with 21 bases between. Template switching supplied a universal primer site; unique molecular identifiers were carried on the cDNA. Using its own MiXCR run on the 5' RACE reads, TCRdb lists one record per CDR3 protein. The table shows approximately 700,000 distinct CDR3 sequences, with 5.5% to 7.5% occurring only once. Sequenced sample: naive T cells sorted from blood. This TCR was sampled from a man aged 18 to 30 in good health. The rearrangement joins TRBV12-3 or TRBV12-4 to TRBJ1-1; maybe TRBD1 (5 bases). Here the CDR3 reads CASREDTFPDPAFF. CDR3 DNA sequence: TGTGCCAGCAGGGAGGACACTTTTCCCGACCCAGCTTTCTTT.